This T cell receptor (beta chain) is drawn from a study of T cells in Graves' hyperthyroidism and ophthalmopathy. Researchers amplified the TCR beta CDR3 regions from RNA transcripts. TCR CDR3 underwent first-round RT-PCR with the HTBI primer set. MiXCR, applied by TCRdb to the multiplex PCR reads, yields one record per CDR3 protein. The table shows roughly 380,000 distinct CDR3 sequences, with 15% to 20% occurring only once. Ophthalmopathy patients showed a Clinical Activity Score of at least 3, NOSPECS grade of at least 4 and duration under 3 months. Clinicians diagnosed patients from clinical symptoms, serum thyroxine and TRAb, thyroid ultrasound and orbital computed tomography. The length of the CDR3 is 12 residues. Germline CDR1 is MNHEY and CDR2 is SMNVEV (reference sequence). Trimming took 8 bases from V and 3 from J; bases not matched to a gene: 1. The sample holds a few counts of this clonotype.

The chain couples TRBV27 to TRBJ1-2, with 9 nucleotides matching TRBD1. This receptor was identified in a woman aged 40 to 50 with Graves' ophthalmopathy. Sequencing was done on a sample of blood. The CDR3 DNA sequence: TGTGCCAGCTGGGACAGGGACTATGGCTACACCTTC. Translating it yields CASWDRDYGYTF.